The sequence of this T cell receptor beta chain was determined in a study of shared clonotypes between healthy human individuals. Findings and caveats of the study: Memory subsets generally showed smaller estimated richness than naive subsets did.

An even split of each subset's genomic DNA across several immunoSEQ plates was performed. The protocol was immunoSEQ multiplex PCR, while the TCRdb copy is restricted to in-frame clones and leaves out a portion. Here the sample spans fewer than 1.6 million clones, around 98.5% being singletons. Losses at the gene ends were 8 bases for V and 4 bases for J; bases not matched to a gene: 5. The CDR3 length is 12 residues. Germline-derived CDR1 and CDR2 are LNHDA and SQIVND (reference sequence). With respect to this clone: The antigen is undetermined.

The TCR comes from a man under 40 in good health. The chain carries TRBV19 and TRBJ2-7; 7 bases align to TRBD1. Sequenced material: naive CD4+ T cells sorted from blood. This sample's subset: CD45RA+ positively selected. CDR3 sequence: CASEDRAYEQYF. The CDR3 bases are TGTGCCAGTGAAGACAGGGCGTACGAGCAGTACTTC. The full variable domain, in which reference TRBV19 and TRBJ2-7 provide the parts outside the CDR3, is DGGITQSPKYLFRKEGQNVTLSCEQNLNHDAMYWYRQDPGQGLRLIYYSQIVNDFQKGDIAEGYSVSREKKESFPLTVTSAQKNPTAFYLCASEDRAYEQYFGPGTRLTVT.